The following is a T cell receptor beta chain sequence with its context. This receptor's antigen is unknown. No per-base quality is available; no much larger clone lies one base away. Each collaborating institution followed its own protocols to collect whole blood in K2EDTA tubes. For TCRbeta analysis, collaborators shipped samples as frozen whole blood, isolated PBMCs, or DNA extracted from either of those sample types. This entry is derived from a study of blood T cell repertoires in COVID-19 (dated by TCRdb to about 2020). About the full investigation: Samples covering the acute and convalescent phases of COVID-19 were provided by collaborators in the United States, Italy and Spain. Subjects who had been exposed to COVID-19, were actively infected with it, or had recovered from it provided the deeply sampled blood TCRbeta repertoires that made up the dataset. The repertoires were made available in a free public database intended to serve as a resource for research on the immune response to SARS-CoV-2. Samples were obtained from the ongoing ImmuneRACE study (first 160 participants) and from 1,000 to 1,500 subjects provided by 6 global collaborators. Where HLA class I and class II types were available, the types were taken from metadata supplied by the sample provider, not from assay-based typing. The material from the prospective study consisted of cDNA or gDNA derived from T cells, B-cell-depleted T cells, or PBMCs. The sample metadata nearly always contained a de-identified subject ID, COVID-19 status, age in years and sex.

The immunoSEQ Assay, a bias-controlled multiplex PCR, was used to amplify TCRbeta CDR3 regions from genomic DNA. As for the authors' bioinformatics: The number of nucleated cells in each sample was estimated by amplification of reference gene primers within the assay. Sequence reads were collapsed and filtered to measure the absolute abundance of every unique TCRbeta CDR3 rearrangement. For each sample, productive Simpson clonality was calculated by taking the square root of Simpson's diversity index across productive rearrangements. TCRdb re-hosts the immuneACCESS table, in-frame sequences only. Its copies lack some clones; in the studies checked, an unresolved V gene accounts for under half of them, and the cause for the rest is not known. V, J and clone size reflect that table, while D and trimming were determined from the DNA. This sample holds fewer than 250,000 clones; roughly 90% were observed only once. Jointly, the top ten make up 2.7% of the sample.

What the authors observed across the whole study: How much clinical and demographic metadata was included differed by source and by participant, and the metadata was provided uncurated.

The germline V gene supplies CDR1 MDHEN and CDR2 SYDVKM. The CDR3 runs 16 residues from the cysteine to the phenylalanine. Of all the DNA, just the CDR3 is kept, 48 bases in frame from base 1. The V end gives up 6 bases and the J end 4 bases, leaving 12 bases in the junction not matched to a gene. Material: peripheral blood. Recombination joined TRBV28 with TRBJ1-5; 7 nucleotides in the junction match TRBD1. This TCR derives from a woman aged 55-69 years with acute or convalescent COVID-19. The CDR3 protein: CASSYLRKGANQPQHF. Read as DNA, the sequence is TGTGCCAGCAGCTACCTAAGGAAGGGGGCAAATCAGCCCCAGCATTTT.